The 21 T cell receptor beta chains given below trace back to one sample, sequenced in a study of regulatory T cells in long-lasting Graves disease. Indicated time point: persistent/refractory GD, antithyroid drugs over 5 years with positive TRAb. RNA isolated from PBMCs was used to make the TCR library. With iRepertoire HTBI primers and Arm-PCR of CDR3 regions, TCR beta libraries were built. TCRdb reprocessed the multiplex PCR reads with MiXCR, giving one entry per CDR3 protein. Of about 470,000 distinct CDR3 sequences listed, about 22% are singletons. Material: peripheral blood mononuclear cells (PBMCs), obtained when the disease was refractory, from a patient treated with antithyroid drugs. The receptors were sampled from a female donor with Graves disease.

The CDR3 DNA reads as TGTGCCAGCAGTGAAGGGCGGACCTGCGAGCAGTACTTC. Protein product: CASSEGRTCEQYF. The chain carries TRBV6-1 and TRBJ2-7; D gene unclear. V was shortened by 1 base and J by 6 bases, with 10 bases between the two germline ends. The CDR3 sequence is 13 residues long. Germline V CDR1 and CDR2: MNHNS, SASEGT.

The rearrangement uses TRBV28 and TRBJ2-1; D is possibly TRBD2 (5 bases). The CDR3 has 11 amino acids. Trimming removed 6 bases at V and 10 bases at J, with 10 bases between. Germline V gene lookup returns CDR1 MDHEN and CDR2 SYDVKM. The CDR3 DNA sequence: TGTGCCAGCAGCCAACCGGGGGAGCAGTTCTTC. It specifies CASSQPGEQFF. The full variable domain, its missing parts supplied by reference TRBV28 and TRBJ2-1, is DVKVTQSSRYLVKRTGEKVFLECVQDMDHENMFWYRQDPGLGLRLIYFSYDVKMKEKGDIPEGYSVSREKKERFSLILESASTNQTSMYLCASSQPGEQFFGPGTRLTVL.

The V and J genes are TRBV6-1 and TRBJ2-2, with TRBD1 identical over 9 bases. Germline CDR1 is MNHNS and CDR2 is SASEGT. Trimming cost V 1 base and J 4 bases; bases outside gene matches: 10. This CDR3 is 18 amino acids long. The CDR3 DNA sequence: TGTGCCAGCAGTGAAGTTATACAGGGGGCGTTTCGCACCGGGGAGCTGTTTTTT. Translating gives CASSEVIQGAFRTGELFF.

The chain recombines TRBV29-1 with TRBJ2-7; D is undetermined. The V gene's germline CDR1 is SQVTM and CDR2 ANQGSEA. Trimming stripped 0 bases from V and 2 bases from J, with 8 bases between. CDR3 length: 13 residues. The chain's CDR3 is CSVEDEATYEQYF. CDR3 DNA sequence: TGCAGCGTTGAAGATGAGGCCACCTACGAGCAGTACTTC.

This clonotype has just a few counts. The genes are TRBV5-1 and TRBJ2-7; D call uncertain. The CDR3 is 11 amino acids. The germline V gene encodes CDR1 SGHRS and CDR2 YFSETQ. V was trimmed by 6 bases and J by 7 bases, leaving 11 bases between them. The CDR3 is CASKASQEQYF. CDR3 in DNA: TGCGCCAGCAAAGCTTCGCAAGAGCAGTACTTC.

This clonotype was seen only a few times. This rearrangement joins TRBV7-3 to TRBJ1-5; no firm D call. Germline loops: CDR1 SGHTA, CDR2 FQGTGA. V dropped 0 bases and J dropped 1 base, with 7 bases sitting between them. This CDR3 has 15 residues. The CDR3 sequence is CASSLTGESNQPQHF. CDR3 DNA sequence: TGTGCCAGCAGCTTAACCGGGGAGAGCAATCAGCCCCAGCATTTT.

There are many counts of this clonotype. The CDR3: CASSSPNQPQHF. CDR3 in DNA: TGTGCCAGCAGTTCCCCCAATCAGCCCCAGCATTTT. J is TRBJ1-5 and V is TRBV7-8; no firm D call. CDR1 SGHVS and CDR2 FQNEAQ come from the germline V gene. V lost 6 bases, J lost 3 bases, and 6 bases lay in between. CDR3 size: 12 residues. Based on the CDR3 plus reference TRBV7-8 and TRBJ1-5, the full variable domain is GAGVSQSPRYKVAKRGQDVALRCDPISGHVSLFWYQQALGQGPEFLTYFQNEAQLDKSGLPSDRFFAERPEGSVSTLKIQRTQQEDSAVYLCASSSPNQPQHFGDGTRLSIL.

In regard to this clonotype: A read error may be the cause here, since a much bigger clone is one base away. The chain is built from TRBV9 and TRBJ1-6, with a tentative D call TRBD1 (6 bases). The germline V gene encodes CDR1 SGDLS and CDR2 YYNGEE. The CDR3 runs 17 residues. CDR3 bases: TGTGCCAGCAGCCCCCACAGGGCGAGCTCCTATAATTCACCCCCCCACTTT. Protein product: CASSPHRASSYNSPPHF.

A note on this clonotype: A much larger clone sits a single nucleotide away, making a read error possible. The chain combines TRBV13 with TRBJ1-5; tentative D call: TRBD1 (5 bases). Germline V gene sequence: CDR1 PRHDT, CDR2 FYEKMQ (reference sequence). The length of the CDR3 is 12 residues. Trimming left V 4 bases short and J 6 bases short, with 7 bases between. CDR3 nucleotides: TGTGCCAGCAGCTACGGGGGTCAGCCCCAGCATTTT. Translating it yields CASSYGGQPQHF.

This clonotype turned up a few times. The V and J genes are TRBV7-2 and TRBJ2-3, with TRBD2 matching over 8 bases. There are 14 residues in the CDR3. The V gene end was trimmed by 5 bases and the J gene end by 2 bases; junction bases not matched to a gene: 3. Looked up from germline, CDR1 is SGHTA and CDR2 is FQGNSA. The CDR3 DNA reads TGTGCCAGCAGCCCAGCGGGAGCCACAGATACGCAGTATTTT. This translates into CASSPAGATDTQYF.

In DNA, the CDR3 is TGTGCCAGCAGCTTTTTCACCGGACAGGGACTAACCGGGGAGCTGTTTTTT. Its protein is CASSFFTGQGLTGELFF. This rearrangement joins TRBV5-6 to TRBJ2-2, with D possibly matching TRBD1 (8 bases). The CDR3 length is 17 residues. The germline V gene encodes CDR1 SGHDT and CDR2 YYEEEE. Trimming pared 2 bases from V and 5 bases from J, leaving 19 bases between.

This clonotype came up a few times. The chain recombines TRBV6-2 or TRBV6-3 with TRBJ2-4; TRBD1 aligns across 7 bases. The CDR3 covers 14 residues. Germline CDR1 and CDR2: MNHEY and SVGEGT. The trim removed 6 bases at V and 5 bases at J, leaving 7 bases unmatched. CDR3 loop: CASRYRGQENIQYF. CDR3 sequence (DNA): TGTGCCAGCAGGTACAGGGGTCAGGAAAACATTCAGTACTTC.

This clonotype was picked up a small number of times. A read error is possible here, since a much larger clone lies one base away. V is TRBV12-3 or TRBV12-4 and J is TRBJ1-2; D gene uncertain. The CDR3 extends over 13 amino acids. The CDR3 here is CTSTPGANYGYTF. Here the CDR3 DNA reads TGTACCAGCACCCCTGGCGCTAACTATGGCTACACCTTC.

CDR3: CASSAGVTWDSSNQPQHF. The CDR3 DNA is TGTGCCAGCAGTGCCGGGGTAACCTGGGACAGTAGCAATCAGCCCCAGCATTTT. The gene calls are TRBV7-8 and TRBJ1-5, with TRBD1 matching over 7 bases. The V and J ends lost 6 bases and 0 bases, in that order; junction bases with no gene match: 14. There are 18 residues in the CDR3. The germline V gene encodes CDR1 SGHVS and CDR2 FQNEAQ. The variable domain in full, with the rest retrieved from reference TRBV7-8 and TRBJ1-5, is GAGVSQSPRYKVAKRGQDVALRCDPISGHVSLFWYQQALGQGPEFLTYFQNEAQLDKSGLPSDRFFAERPEGSVSTLKIQRTQQEDSAVYLCASSAGVTWDSSNQPQHFGDGTRLSIL.

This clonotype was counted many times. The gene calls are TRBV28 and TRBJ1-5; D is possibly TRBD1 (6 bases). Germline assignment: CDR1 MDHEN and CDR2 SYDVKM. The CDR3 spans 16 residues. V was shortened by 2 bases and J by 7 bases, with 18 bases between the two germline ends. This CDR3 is CASSLIPRGAGQPQHF. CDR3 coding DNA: TGTGCCAGCAGTTTAATCCCAAGGGGGGCAGGCCAGCCCCAGCATTTT. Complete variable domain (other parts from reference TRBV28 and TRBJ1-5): DVKVTQSSRYLVKRTGEKVFLECVQDMDHENMFWYRQDPGLGLRLIYFSYDVKMKEKGDIPEGYSVSREKKERFSLILESASTNQTSMYLCASSLIPRGAGQPQHFGDGTRLSIL.

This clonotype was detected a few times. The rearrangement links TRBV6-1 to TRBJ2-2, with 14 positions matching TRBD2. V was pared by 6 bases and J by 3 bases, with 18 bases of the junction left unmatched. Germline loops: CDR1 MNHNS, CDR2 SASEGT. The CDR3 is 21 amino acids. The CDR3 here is CASRPKVATSGRAWYTGELFF. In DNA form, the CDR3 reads TGTGCCAGCAGACCCAAGGTCGCGACTAGCGGGAGGGCCTGGTACACCGGGGAGCTGTTTTTT.

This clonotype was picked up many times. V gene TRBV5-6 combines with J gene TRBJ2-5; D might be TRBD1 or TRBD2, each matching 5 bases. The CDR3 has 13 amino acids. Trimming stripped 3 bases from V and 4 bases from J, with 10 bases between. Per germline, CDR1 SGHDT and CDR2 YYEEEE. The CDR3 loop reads CASSSQGAETQYF. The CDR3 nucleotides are TGTGCCAGCAGCTCTCAGGGAGCAGAGACCCAGTACTTC.

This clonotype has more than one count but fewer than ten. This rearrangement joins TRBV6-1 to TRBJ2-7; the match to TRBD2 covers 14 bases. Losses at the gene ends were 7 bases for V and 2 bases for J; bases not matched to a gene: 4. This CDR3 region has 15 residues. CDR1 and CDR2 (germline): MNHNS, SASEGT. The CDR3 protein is CASTEGLAGAYEQYF. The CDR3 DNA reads TGTGCCAGCACCGAGGGACTAGCGGGAGCCTACGAGCAGTACTTC.

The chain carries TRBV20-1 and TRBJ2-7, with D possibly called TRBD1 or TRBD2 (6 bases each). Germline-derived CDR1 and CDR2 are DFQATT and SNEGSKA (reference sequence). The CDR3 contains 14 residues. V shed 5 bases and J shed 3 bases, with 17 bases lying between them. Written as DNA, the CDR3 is TGCAGTGCTCGACCGGCGGAGGGGGGCTACGAGCAGTACTTC. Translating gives CSARPAEGGYEQYF.

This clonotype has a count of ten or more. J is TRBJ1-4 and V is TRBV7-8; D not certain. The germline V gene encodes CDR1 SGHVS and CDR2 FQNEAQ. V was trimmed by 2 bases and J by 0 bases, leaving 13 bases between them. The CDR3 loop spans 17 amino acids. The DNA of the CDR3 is TGTGCCAGCAGCTTACGTACAGAAACGGCAACTAATGAAAAACTGTTTTTT. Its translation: CASSLRTETATNEKLFF.

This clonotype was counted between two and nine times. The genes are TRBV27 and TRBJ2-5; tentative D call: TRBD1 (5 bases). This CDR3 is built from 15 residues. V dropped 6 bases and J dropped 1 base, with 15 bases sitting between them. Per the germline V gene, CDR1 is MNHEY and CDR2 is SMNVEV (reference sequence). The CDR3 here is CASSPIHDSQETQYF. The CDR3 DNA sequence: TGTGCCAGCAGCCCCATCCACGACAGCCAAGAGACCCAGTACTTC.